Presented here are 3 T cell receptor beta chains from one specimen sequenced in a study of CD4 T cells in relation to SARS-CoV-2 and coronaviruses. Before the COVID-19 pandemic, during about 2010-2018, CD4+ T cells were taken from unexposed donors. The repertoire was sequenced with immunoSEQ multiplex PCR; TCRdb's copy has only in-frame clones and lacks some. The data contain 60,000 to 80,000 clones, approximately 87% of them singletons. Sequencing was performed on memory CD4+ T cells from PBMCs. These receptors were collected from a human donor in good health.

The chain is built from TRBV19 and TRBJ1-6, with 7 bases identical to TRBD1. Germline CDR1 and CDR2: LNHDA and SQIVND (reference sequence). V lost 4 bases to trimming and J lost 7 bases; unmatched junction nucleotides: 13. The CDR3 consists of 17 residues. CDR3: CASSRPLYRGGNSPLHF. The CDR3 DNA follows: TGTGCCAGTAGTAGACCCCTTTACAGGGGAGGGAATTCACCCCTCCACTTT.

The chain uses TRBV4-3 and TRBJ2-1; the match to TRBD2 covers 9 bases. Germline CDR1 reads LGHNA; CDR2 reads YSLEER. The CDR3 has 17 amino acids. The ends lost 7 bases at V and 3 bases at J; junction bases unmatched: 13. This CDR3 reads CASTPRAAGGIYNEQFF. The CDR3 DNA follows: TGCGCCAGCACACCCCGAGCGGCGGGGGGGATCTACAATGAGCAGTTCTTC.

The CDR3: CASSVAGNRNEQFF. CDR3 DNA: TGTGCCAGCAGCGTGGCAGGGAATCGCAATGAGCAGTTCTTC. This chain joins TRBV9 and TRBJ2-1, with D perhaps TRBD1 (5 bases). CDR3 length: 14 amino acids. Germline CDR1 and CDR2: SGDLS and YYNGEE. Trimming shortened V by 2 bases and J by 6 bases, and 12 bases separated the two germline ends.